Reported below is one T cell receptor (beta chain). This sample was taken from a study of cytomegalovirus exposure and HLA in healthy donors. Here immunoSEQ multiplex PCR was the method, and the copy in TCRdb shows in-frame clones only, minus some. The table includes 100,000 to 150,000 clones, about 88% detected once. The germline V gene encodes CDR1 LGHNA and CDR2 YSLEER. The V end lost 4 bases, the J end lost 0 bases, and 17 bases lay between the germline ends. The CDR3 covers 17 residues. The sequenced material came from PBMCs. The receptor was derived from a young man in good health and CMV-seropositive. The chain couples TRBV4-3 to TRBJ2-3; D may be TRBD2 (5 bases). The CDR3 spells CASSPGVGRTSTDTQYF. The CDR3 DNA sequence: TGCGCCAGCAGCCCCGGGGTCGGAAGAACTAGCACAGATACGCAGTATTTT.